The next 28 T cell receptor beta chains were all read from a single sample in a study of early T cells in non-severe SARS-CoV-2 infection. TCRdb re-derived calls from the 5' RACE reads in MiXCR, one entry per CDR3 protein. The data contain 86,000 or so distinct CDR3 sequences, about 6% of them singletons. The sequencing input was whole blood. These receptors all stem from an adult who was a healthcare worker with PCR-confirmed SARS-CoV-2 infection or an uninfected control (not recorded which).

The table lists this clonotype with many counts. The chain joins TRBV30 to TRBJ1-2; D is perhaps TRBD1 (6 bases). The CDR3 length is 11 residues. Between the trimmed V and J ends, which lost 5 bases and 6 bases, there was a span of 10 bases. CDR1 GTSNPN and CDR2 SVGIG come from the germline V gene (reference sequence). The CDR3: CAWYTGNGYTF. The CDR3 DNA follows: TGTGCCTGGTATACAGGGAATGGCTACACCTTC.

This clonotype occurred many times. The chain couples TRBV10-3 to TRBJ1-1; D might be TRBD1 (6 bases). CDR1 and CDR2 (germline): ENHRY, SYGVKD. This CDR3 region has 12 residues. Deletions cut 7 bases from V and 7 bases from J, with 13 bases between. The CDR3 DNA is TGTGCCATCAACCCAGGGGAAGGTGAAGCTTTCTTT. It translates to CAINPGEGEAFF.

DNA for the CDR3: TGTGCCAGCAGCGAATTGGGCAGGCCCTACGAGCAGTACTTC. Amino acids: CASSELGRPYEQYF. This chain uses TRBV11-2 with TRBJ2-7; no firm D call. The germline gives CDR1 SGHAT, CDR2 FQNNGV. Trimming cost V 5 bases and J 2 bases, with 13 bases left between them. The CDR3 covers 14 residues.

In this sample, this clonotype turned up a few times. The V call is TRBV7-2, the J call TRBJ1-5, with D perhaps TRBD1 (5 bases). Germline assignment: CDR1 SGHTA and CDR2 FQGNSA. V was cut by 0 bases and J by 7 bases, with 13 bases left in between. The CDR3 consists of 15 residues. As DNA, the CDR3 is TGTGCCAGCAGCTTAGCAAGGGGAAGGGCCCAGCCCCAGCATTTT. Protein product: CASSLARGRAQPQHF.

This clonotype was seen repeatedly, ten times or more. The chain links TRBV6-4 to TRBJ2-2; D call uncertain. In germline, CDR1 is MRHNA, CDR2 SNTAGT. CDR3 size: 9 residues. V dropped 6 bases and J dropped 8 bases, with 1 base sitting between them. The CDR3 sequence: CASRGELFF. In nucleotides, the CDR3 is TGTGCCAGCAGGGGGGAGCTGTTTTTT.

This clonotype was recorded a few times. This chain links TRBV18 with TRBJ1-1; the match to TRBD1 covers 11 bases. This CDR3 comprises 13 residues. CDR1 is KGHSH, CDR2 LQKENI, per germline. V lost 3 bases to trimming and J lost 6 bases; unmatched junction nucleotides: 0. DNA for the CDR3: TGTGCCAGCTCACCGGGACAGGGGGCTGAAGCTTTCTTT. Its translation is CASSPGQGAEAFF.

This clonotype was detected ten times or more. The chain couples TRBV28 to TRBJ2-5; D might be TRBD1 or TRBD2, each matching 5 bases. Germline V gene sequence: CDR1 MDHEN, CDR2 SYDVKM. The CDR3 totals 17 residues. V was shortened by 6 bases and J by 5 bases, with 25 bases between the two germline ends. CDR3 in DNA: TGTGCCAGCAGCCTAACTAGGGGCGGACTGGATTTGGAGACCCAGTACTTC. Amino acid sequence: CASSLTRGGLDLETQYF.

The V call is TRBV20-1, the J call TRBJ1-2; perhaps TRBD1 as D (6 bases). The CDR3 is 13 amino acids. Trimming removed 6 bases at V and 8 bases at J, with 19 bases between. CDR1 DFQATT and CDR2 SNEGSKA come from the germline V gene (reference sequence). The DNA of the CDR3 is TGCAGTGCCGCGAGGGGGGCCCTTGCCGGCTACACCTTC. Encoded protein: CSAARGALAGYTF.

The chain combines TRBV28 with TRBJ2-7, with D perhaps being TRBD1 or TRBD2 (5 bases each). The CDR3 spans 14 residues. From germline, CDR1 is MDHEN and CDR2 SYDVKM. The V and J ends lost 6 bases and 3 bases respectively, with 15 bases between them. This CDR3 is CASSRAGTNYEQYF. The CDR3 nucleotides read TGTGCCAGCAGCCGGGCCGGGACGAACTACGAGCAGTACTTC. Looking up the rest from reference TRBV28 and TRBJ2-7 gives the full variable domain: DVKVTQSSRYLVKRTGEKVFLECVQDMDHENMFWYRQDPGLGLRLIYFSYDVKMKEKGDIPEGYSVSREKKERFSLILESASTNQTSMYLCASSRAGTNYEQYFGPGTRLTVT.

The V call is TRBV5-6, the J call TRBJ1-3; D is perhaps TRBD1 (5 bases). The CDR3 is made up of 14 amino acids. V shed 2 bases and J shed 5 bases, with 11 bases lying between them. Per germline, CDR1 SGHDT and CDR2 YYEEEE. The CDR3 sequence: CASSLSGARNTIYF. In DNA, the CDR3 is TGTGCCAGCAGCTTAAGTGGGGCCCGAAACACCATATATTTT.

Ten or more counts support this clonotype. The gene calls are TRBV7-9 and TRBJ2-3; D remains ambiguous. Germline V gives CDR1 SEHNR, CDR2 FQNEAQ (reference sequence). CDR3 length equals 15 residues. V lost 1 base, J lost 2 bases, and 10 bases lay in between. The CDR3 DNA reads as TGTGCCAGCAGCTTAGGTCTAGTCTACACAGATACGCAGTATTTT. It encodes CASSLGLVYTDTQYF.

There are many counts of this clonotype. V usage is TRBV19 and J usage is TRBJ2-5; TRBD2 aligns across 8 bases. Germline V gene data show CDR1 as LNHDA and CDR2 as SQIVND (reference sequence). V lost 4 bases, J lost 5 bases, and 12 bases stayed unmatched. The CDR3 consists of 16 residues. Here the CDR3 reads CASSTRMTAGEETQYF. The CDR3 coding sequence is TGTGCCAGTAGTACGCGGATGACAGCGGGGGAGGAGACCCAGTACTTC.

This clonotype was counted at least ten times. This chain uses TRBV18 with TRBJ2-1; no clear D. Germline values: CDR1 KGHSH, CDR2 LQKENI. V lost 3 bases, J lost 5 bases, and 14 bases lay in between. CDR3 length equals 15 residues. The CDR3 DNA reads TGTGCCAGCTCACCGCAGGCCCTAGTAAACAATGAGCAGTTCTTC. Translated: CASSPQALVNNEQFF. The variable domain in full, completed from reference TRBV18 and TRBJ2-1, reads NAGVMQNPRHLVRRRGQEARLRCSPMKGHSHVYWYRQLPEEGLKFMVYLQKENIIDESGMPKERFSAEFPKEGPSILRIQQVVRGDSAAYFCASSPQALVNNEQFFGPGTRLTVL.

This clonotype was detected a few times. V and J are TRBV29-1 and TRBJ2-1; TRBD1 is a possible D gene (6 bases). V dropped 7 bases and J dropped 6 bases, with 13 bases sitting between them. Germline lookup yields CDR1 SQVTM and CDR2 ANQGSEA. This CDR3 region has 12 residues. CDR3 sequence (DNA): TGCAGCGGGGGAATACAGGGCAATGAGCAGTTCTTC. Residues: CSGGIQGNEQFF.

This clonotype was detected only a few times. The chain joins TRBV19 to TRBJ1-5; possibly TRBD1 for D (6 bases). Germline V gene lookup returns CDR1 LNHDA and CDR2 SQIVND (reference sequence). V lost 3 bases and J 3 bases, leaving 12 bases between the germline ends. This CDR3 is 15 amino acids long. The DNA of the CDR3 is TGTGCCAGTAGTATTCCAGGGGCCAACAATCAGCCCCAGCATTTT. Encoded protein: CASSIPGANNQPQHF.

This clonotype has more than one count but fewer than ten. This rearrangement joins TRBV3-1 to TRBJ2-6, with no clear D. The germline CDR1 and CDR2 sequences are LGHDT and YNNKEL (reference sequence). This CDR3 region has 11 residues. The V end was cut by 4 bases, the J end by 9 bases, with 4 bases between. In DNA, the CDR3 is TGTGCCAGCAGCCGACTCAACGTCCTGACTTTC. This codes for CASSRLNVLTF.

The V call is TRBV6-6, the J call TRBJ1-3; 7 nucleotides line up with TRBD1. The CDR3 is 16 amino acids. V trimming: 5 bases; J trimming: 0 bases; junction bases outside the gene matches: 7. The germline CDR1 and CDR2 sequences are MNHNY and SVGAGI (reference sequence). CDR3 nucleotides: TGTGCCAGCAGTCTCGGACAGGCTGACTCTGGAAACACCATATATTTT. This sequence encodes CASSLGQADSGNTIYF.

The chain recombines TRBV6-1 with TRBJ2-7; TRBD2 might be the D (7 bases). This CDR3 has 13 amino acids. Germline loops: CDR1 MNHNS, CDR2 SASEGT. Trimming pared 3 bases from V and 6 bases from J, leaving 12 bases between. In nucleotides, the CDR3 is TGTGCCAGCAGTGAGACGGGGGGCGCCGAGCAGTACTTC. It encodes CASSETGGAEQYF.

CDR3 DNA: TGTGCCAGCAGTTTAGGCGGACTGACCAAAAACATTCAGTACTTC. Translation: CASSLGGLTKNIQYF. The chain combines TRBV28 with TRBJ2-4; tentative D call: TRBD2 (5 bases). There are 15 residues in the CDR3. Trimming removed 2 bases from V and 2 bases from J, with 10 bases in between. Germline V gives CDR1 MDHEN, CDR2 SYDVKM.

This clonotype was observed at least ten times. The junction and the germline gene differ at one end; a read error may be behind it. The CDR3 protein is CSAREGRGAYNEQFF. CDR3 nucleotides: TGCAGTGCAAGAGAGGGCAGGGGGGCCTACAATGAGCAGTTCTTC. V usage is TRBV20-1 and J usage is TRBJ2-1, with D possibly TRBD1 on 7 matching bases. Germline V CDR1 and CDR2: DFQATT, SNEGSKA (reference sequence). The CDR3 sequence is 15 residues long.

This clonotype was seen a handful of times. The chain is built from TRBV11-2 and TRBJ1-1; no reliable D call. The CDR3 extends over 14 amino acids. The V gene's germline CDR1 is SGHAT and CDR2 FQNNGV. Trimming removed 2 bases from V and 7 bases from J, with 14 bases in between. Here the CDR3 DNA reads TGTGCCAGCAGCTTAACCGGGTTGCCACTTGAAGCTTTCTTT. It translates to CASSLTGLPLEAFF.

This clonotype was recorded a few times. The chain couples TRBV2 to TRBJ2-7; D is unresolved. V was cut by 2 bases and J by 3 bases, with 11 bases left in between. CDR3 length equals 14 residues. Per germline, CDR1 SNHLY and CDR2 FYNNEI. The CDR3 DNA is TGTGCCAGCAGTGAAATGGGTAGCTACTACGAGCAGTACTTC. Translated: CASSEMGSYYEQYF.

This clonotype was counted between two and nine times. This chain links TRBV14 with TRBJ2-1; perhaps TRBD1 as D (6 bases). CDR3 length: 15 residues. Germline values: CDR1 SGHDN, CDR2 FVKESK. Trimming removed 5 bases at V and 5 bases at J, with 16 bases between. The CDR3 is CASSTLGHGNNEQFF. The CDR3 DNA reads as TGTGCCAGCAGCACCCTGGGACACGGAAACAATGAGCAGTTCTTC.

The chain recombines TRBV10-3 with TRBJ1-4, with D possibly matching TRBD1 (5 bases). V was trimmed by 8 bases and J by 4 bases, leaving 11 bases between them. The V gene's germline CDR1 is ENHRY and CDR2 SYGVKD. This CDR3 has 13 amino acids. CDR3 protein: CAIGDGLNEKLFF. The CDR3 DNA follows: TGTGCCATCGGGGACGGACTTAATGAAAAACTGTTTTTT.

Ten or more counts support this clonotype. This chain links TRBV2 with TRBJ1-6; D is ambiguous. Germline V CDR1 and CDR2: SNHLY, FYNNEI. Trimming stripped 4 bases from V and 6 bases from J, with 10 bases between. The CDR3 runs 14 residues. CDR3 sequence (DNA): TGTGCCAGCAGTGTGATTGATAGTAATTCACCCCTCCACTTT. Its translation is CASSVIDSNSPLHF.

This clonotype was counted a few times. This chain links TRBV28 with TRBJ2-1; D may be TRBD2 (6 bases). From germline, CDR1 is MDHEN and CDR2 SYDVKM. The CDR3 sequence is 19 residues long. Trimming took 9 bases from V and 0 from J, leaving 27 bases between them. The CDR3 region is CAREGGRVSEESSYNEQFF. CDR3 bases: TGTGCCAGGGAGGGCGGACGGGTCTCGGAAGAGAGCTCCTACAATGAGCAGTTCTTC.

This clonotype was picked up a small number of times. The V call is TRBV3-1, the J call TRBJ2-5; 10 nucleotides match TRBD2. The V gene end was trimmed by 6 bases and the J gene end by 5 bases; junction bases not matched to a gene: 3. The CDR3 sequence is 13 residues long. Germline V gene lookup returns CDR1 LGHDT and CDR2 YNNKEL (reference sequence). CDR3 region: CASRLAGEETQYF. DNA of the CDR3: TGTGCCAGCAGGCTAGCGGGGGAGGAGACCCAGTACTTC.

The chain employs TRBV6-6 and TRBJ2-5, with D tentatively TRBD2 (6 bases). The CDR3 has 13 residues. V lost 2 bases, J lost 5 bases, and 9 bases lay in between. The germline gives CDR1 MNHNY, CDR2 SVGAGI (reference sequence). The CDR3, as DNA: TGTGCCAGCAGTTACGGGGGGAAGGAGACCCAGTACTTC. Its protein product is CASSYGGKETQYF.